The subject of this entry is one T cell receptor (beta chain). The antigen is not known. This CDR3 contains 15 residues. The V end was cut by 3 bases, the J end by 4 bases, with 15 bases between. Looked up from germline, CDR1 is MNHNS and CDR2 is SASEGT. The data were obtained in a study of cytomegalovirus exposure and HLA in healthy donors. Study conclusions and caveats: Evidence from a later analysis indicated that most CMV-associated TCR beta chains looked HLA-restricted.

The PCR employed 60 Vbeta primers together with 13 Jbeta primers. TCRdb keeps only in-frame clones here, not all; method: immunoSEQ multiplex PCR. This table has about 94,000 clones, roughly 77% appearing once. The V and J genes are TRBV6-1 and TRBJ1-2; no firm D call. The source material was PBMCs. The source of this sequence is a human donor in good health. The CDR3 reads CASSEEPLPSYGYTF. The DNA of the CDR3 is TGTGCCAGCAGTGAGGAGCCTCTTCCATCCTATGGCTACACCTTC.